Sequencing of this TCR beta chain was carried out in a study of regulatory T cells in long-lasting Graves disease. Investigators prepared the TCR beta libraries by applying iRepertoire HTBI primers and Arm-PCR of CDR3 regions. TCRdb reprocessed the multiplex PCR reads via MiXCR and lists one record per CDR3 protein. The data hold 300,000 to 400,000 distinct CDR3 sequences, with around a fifth observed a single time. The CDR3 loop spans 13 amino acids. V shed 5 bases and J shed 9 bases, with 14 bases lying between them. The time point is: persistent/refractory GD, antithyroid drugs over 5 years with positive TRAb. From PBMCs, RNA was extracted and then used to make the TCR library. An endocrinology unit in Xi'an, China, supplied the patients. Around 9 milliliters of peripheral blood were drawn into EDTA tubes.

This chain links TRBV12-3 or TRBV12-4 with TRBJ1-5; a weak D match, TRBD1 (6 bases). The TCR comes from a female donor with Graves disease. The specimen comprised peripheral blood mononuclear cells (PBMCs), sampled when the disease was refractory, from a patient treated with antithyroid drugs. CDR3 sequence reads: CASSGGRTRPQHF. CDR3 in DNA: TGTGCCAGCAGTGGGGGCAGAACCCGGCCCCAGCATTTT.